The clone carrying this T cell receptor (beta chain) rates as medium-sized. As yet, its antigen is unknown. The study assayed approximately 100,000 TCR templates per sample. Produced via immunoSEQ multiplex PCR; TCRdb's table is partial and in-frame only. The sample records some 75,000 clones, just over 90% being singletons. The record originates from a study of siplizumab effects on memory and regulatory T cells. General study results and limits: Confirmation was lacking for the suppressive function of proliferating Tregs derived from siplizumab cultures. Most alloreactive clones went unmapped to unstimulated subsets; only a minor fraction mapped. Relative to controls at roughly 27%, mappable alloreactive CD4+ clones exhibited a mean Treg-derived proportion of 68.8% with siplizumab.

This CDR3 spans 16 amino acids. Per the germline V gene, CDR1 is MNHNS and CDR2 is SASEGT. V dropped 0 bases and J dropped 0 bases, with 6 bases sitting between them. J is TRBJ2-6 and V is TRBV6-1; D not resolved. The source of this sequence is a human donor in good health. Source material: CD8+ T cells sorted from blood. The CDR3 loop reads CASSEASASGANVLTF. CDR3 coding DNA: TGTGCCAGCAGTGAAGCGAGTGCCTCTGGGGCCAACGTCCTGACTTTC.